This entry lists 9 T cell receptor beta chains sequenced from one sample in a study of cytomegalovirus exposure and HLA in healthy donors. PCR amplification relied on 60 Vbeta primers (plus 13 Jbeta primers). Sequencing used immunoSEQ multiplex PCR; TCRdb keeps in-frame clones, though not all of them. The sample records about 94,000 clones, more than 65% being singletons. The sequencing input was PBMCs. The receptors here all came from a human donor in good health.

This chain joins TRBV7-2 and TRBJ1-4; 7 bases are a match to TRBD1. V shed 6 bases, J shed 4 bases, and the junction held 11 bases outside the gene matches. The CDR3 has 16 amino acids. CDR1 is SGHTA, CDR2 FQGNSA, per germline. The CDR3: CASRPQGGPFNEKLFF. The CDR3 coding sequence is TGTGCCAGCAGACCCCAGGGGGGACCTTTTAATGAAAAACTGTTTTTT.

The V and J genes are TRBV11-1 and TRBJ1-4, with D tentatively TRBD1 (5 bases). This CDR3 is built from 14 residues. Germline loops: CDR1 SGHAT, CDR2 FQDESV (reference sequence). With 5 bases removed from V and 4 bases from J, the gap between germline ends came to 11 bases. Here the CDR3 DNA reads TGTGCCAGCAGCCGGGGACTGAGTAATGAAAAACTGTTTTTT. This gives the protein CASSRGLSNEKLFF. Using reference TRBV11-1 and TRBJ1-4 for the parts outside the CDR3, the full variable domain is EAEVAQSPRYKITEKSQAVAFWCDPISGHATLYWYRQILGQGPELLVQFQDESVVDDSQLPKDRFSAERLKGVDSTLKIQPAELGDSAMYLCASSRGLSNEKLFFGSGTQLSVL.

The rearrangement uses TRBV5-4 and TRBJ2-5; 7 bases fit TRBD1. The germline CDR1 and CDR2 sequences are SGHNT and YYREEE (reference sequence). This CDR3 is built from 14 residues. The junction had 3 bases not matched to a gene; V was cut back by 3 bases and J by 1 base. The CDR3 loop is CASSSGTAQETQYF. CDR3 DNA: TGTGCCAGCAGCTCCGGGACAGCCCAAGAGACCCAGTACTTC.

V usage is TRBV29-1 and J usage is TRBJ2-7; 10 nucleotides line up with TRBD1. This CDR3 comprises 13 residues. The germline V gene encodes CDR1 SQVTM and CDR2 ANQGSEA. Trimming removed 7 bases from V and 1 base from J; junction bases left unmatched: 4. The DNA for the CDR3 is TGCAGCGGGGGACAGGGGCTTTCCTACGAGCAGTACTTC. Its protein is CSGGQGLSYEQYF.

The J gene is TRBJ1-2, the V gene TRBV4-3; D is unresolved. Germline CDR1 and CDR2: LGHNA and YSLEER. The V end lost 1 base, the J end lost 4 bases, and 13 bases lay between the germline ends. The CDR3 covers 15 residues. In nucleotides, the CDR3 is TGCGCCAGCAGCCAAGCTCGGGGAGGGATCTATGGCTACACCTTC. Translated, it gives CASSQARGGIYGYTF.

The J gene is TRBJ2-7, the V gene TRBV9, with D uncertain. The CDR3 is 14 amino acids. CDR1 is SGDLS, CDR2 YYNGEE, per germline. The V gene lost 4 bases and the J gene lost 0 bases, with 11 bases spanning the gap. CDR3 amino acids: CASSPSGPSYEQYF. The CDR3 nucleotides read TGTGCCAGCAGCCCTTCAGGTCCCTCCTACGAGCAGTACTTC.

The chain carries TRBV7-2 and TRBJ1-5, with TRBD1 as a possible D gene (5 bases). Looked up from germline, CDR1 is SGHTA and CDR2 is FQGNSA. The CDR3 sequence is 13 residues long. Trimming removed 3 bases from V and 4 bases from J, with 7 bases in between. The CDR3 bases are TGTGCCAGCAGCTTTCAGGGAAATCAGCCCCAGCATTTT. This sequence encodes CASSFQGNQPQHF.

This sequence joins TRBV7-2 and TRBJ2-7; 13 bases match TRBD2. The CDR3 is 18 amino acids. V lost 5 bases, J lost 2 bases, and 12 bases stayed unmatched. Germline values: CDR1 SGHTA, CDR2 FQGNSA. The chain's CDR3 is CASSPRVLAGGGTYEQYF. CDR3 coding DNA: TGTGCCAGCAGCCCTAGGGTACTAGCGGGAGGGGGAACCTACGAGCAGTACTTC.

The CDR3 nucleotides are TGTGCCAGCAGCCGAGCTCGGGGCGGGGAGCTGTTTTTT. Protein sequence: CASSRARGGELFF. The chain combines TRBV5-8 with TRBJ2-2, with a weak D call TRBD2 (5 bases). V was shortened by 4 bases and J by 7 bases, with 11 bases between the two germline ends. The CDR3 contains 13 residues. The germline V gene encodes CDR1 SGHTS and CDR2 YDEGEE.